The 5 T cell receptor beta chains below come from one sample, sequenced in a study of post-analysis software for immune sequencing data. Study-level findings and limits: Patients showed TRBV5-6, TRBV5-1 and TRBV20-1 among a few TRBV segments more frequent than in controls.

Prepared libraries of TCR beta cDNA carried unique molecular identifiers. TCRdb independently ran MiXCR on the PCR reads; one entry per CDR3 protein. The table has some 500,000 distinct CDR3 sequences, roughly 45% seen once. These receptors have no identified antigens. The sample taken for sequencing was blood. The origin of the receptors is a girl aged 10 to 17 with multiple sclerosis.

This chain connects TRBV30 to TRBJ2-1, with a possible D match to TRBD2 (6 bases). Germline CDR1 is GTSNPN and CDR2 is SVGIG (reference sequence). The length of the CDR3 is 14 residues. V shed 4 bases and J shed 3 bases, with 13 bases lying between them. The CDR3 loop is CAWNAVGGYNEQFF. The CDR3 nucleotides are TGTGCCTGGAATGCCGTGGGGGGCTACAATGAGCAGTTCTTC. Filled out from reference TRBV30 and TRBJ2-1, the complete variable domain reads SQTIHQWPATLVQPVGSPLSLECTVEGTSNPNLYWYRQAAGRGLQLLFYSVGIGQISSEVPQNLSASRPQDRQFILSSKKLLLSDSGFYLCAWNAVGGYNEQFFGPGTRLTVL.

The chain links TRBV6-5 to TRBJ1-6; 7 positions agree with TRBD1. The junction had 8 bases not matched to a gene; V was cut back by 4 bases and J by 8 bases. CDR1 is MNHEY, CDR2 SVGAGI, per germline. The CDR3 extends over 15 amino acids. This CDR3 reads CASSSSQGLDSPLHF. The DNA for the CDR3 is TGTGCCAGCAGTTCGTCACAGGGGTTGGATTCACCCCTCCACTTT.

This sequence joins TRBV7-9 and TRBJ2-1, with a tentative D call TRBD2 (5 bases). CDR1 and CDR2 from the germline V gene are SEHNR and FQNEAQ (reference sequence). Trimming took 3 bases from V and 5 from J, leaving 8 bases between them. CDR3 length: 13 amino acids. As DNA, the CDR3 is TGTGCCAGCAGCTTCCGGGGTGACAATGAGCAGTTCTTC. This codes for CASSFRGDNEQFF.

The V and J genes are TRBV7-8 and TRBJ1-2, with TRBD1 matching 10 bases. J lost 4 bases, V lost 1 base, and 3 bases had no gene match. This CDR3 is built from 15 residues. The germline V gene encodes CDR1 SGHVS and CDR2 FQNEAQ. CDR3 in amino acids: CASSLVGQGTYGYTF. CDR3 nucleotides: TGTGCCAGCAGCTTAGTGGGACAGGGGACCTATGGCTACACCTTC.

The chain couples TRBV27 to TRBJ2-7; no reliable D call. V was trimmed by 5 bases and J by 4 bases, leaving 18 bases between them. The CDR3 is made up of 15 amino acids. Germline V lookup: CDR1 MNHEY, CDR2 SMNVEV (reference sequence). The CDR3 is CASSPTEGPIYEQYF. The CDR3 bases are TGTGCCAGCAGTCCCACCGAAGGACCTATTTACGAGCAGTACTTC.